This TCR beta chain was captured by sequencing in a study of cytomegalovirus exposure and HLA in healthy donors. General study points: Some segments of the V type, notably TRBV6-2 and TRBV6-3, were excluded as indistinguishable.

The V and J ends lost 0 bases and 2 bases respectively, with 5 bases between them. This CDR3 is built from 14 residues. Germline assignment: CDR1 SGHRS and CDR2 YFSETQ. PCR amplification relied on 60 Vbeta primers (plus 13 Jbeta primers). Only in-frame clones appear in the TCRdb table, and some are missing; sequencing was by immunoSEQ multiplex PCR. The table shows around 250,000 clones, with around 80% occurring only once. Regarding this clone: What it binds is unknown.

The gene calls are TRBV5-1 and TRBJ2-2; unclear D gene. The clonotype was recovered from a woman aged 55-69 years in good health and CMV-seropositive. Sequencing was carried out using PBMCs. The CDR3 here is CASSLGVNTGELFF. Written as DNA, the CDR3 is TGCGCCAGCAGCTTGGGCGTAAACACCGGGGAGCTGTTTTTT.